This TCR beta chain originates from a study of regulatory T cells in long-lasting Graves disease. Assembly of TCR beta libraries relied on iRepertoire HTBI primers together with Arm-PCR of CDR3 regions. MiXCR, run by TCRdb on the multiplex PCR reads, gives a single entry per CDR3 protein. In the table there are approximately 380,000 distinct CDR3 sequences, 20% of which are singletons. Time point specified: persistent/refractory GD, antithyroid drugs over 5 years with positive TRAb. From RNA extracted from PBMCs, the TCR library was made. Trimming removed 0 bases from V and 4 bases from J, with 24 bases in between. The CDR3 is 18 residues long. Germline V gene data show CDR1 as GTSNPN and CDR2 as SVGIG (reference sequence).

This sequence joins TRBV30 and TRBJ1-2, with D possibly matching TRBD1 (5 bases). The source was peripheral blood mononuclear cells (PBMCs), collected when the disease was refractory, from a patient treated with antithyroid drugs. This sequence originates from a female donor with Graves disease. This CDR3 reads CAWSVTGQARDTSYGYTF. CDR3 DNA sequence: TGTGCCTGGAGTGTAACCGGGCAGGCCAGGGATACCAGCTATGGCTACACCTTC.